The present T cell receptor beta chain was sequenced within a study of shared clonotypes between healthy human individuals. Study-wide findings and caveats: Naive subsets tended to show greater estimated richness than memory subsets. Donors were few, which limited the genetic and exposure-history diversity represented.

As to this clone: Its antigen is undetermined.

Germline V gene data show CDR1 as SGHNT and CDR2 as YENEEA. The CDR3 is made up of 13 amino acids. Trimming cost V 2 bases and J 7 bases, with 9 bases left between them. In the sorted-subset replicate PCRs, 150 to 250 ng DNA, some 30,000 T cell genomes, was used. TCRdb keeps only in-frame clones here, not all; method: immunoSEQ multiplex PCR. The sample shows some 2,400,000 clones, about 94% of them seen only once. The sequence derives from a man aged 18 to 29 in good health. V is TRBV11-3 and J is TRBJ1-5; D uncertain. The specimen sequenced was naive CD4+ T cells sorted from blood. Subset given: CD45RA+ positively selected. In nucleotides, the CDR3 is TGTGCCAGCAGCTTACCAACAAGGCAGCCCCAGCATTTT. This translates into CASSLPTRQPQHF.